This record concerns one T cell receptor (beta chain) sequence. Its antigen remains unidentified. Each sample came from a Caucasian adult donor living in Nashville, Tennessee. V was clipped by 3 bases and J by 0 bases, with 7 bases between them. The CDR3 length is 14 residues. CDR1 and CDR2 (germline): SGHTA, FQGNSA. These data are taken from a study of shared clonotypes between healthy human individuals. Overall study results and limits: The study sampled only blood, and tissue repertoires likely differ. With a few donors compared, roughly 5% of naive CD4 clonotypes were shared.

Sequencing was performed with immunoSEQ multiplex PCR; in TCRdb, only in-frame clones are kept and a portion is missing. The sample has 2,100,000 or so clones, more than 90% seen once. Sequenced material: naive CD4+ T cells sorted from blood. Subset meaning: CD45RA+ positively selected. The TCR sequence derives from a man younger than 35 in good health. The chain links TRBV7-2 to TRBJ2-3, with D unclear. The CDR3: CASSFLWSTDTQYF. The CDR3 region has the DNA TGTGCCAGCAGCTTTTTATGGAGCACAGATACGCAGTATTTT.